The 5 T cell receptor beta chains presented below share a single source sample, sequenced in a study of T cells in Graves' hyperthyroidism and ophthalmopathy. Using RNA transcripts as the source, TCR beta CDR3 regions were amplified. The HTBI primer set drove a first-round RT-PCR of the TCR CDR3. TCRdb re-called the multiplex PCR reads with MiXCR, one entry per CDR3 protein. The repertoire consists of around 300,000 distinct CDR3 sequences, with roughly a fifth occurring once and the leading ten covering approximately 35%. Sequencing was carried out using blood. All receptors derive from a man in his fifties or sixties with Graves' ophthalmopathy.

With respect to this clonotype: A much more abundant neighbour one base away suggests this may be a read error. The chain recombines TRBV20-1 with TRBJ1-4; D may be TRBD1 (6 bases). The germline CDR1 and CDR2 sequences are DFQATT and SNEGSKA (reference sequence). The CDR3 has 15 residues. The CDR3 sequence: CSVRRVGGTNEKLFF. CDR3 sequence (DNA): TGCAGTGTTAGAAGGGTGGGGGGCACTAATGAAAAACTGTTTTTT.

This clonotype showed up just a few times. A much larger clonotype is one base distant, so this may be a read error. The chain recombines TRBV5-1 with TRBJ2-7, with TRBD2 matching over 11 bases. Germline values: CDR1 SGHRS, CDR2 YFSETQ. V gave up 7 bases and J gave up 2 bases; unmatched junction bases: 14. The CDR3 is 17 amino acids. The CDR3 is CASGVTSGGRPPYEQYF. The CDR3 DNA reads TGCGCCAGCGGAGTTACTAGCGGGGGACGACCACCCTACGAGCAGTACTTC.

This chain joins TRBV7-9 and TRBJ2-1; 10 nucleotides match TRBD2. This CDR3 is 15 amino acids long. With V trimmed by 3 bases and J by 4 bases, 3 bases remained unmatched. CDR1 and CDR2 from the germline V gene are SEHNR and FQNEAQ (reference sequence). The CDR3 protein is CASSFERGGYNEQFF. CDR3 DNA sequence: TGTGCCAGCAGCTTTGAGCGGGGGGGGTACAATGAGCAGTTCTTC.

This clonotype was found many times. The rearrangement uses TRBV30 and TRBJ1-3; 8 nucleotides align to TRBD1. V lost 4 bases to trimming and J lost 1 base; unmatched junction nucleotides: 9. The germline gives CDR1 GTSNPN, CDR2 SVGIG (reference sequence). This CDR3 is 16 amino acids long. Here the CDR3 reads CAWTQTGVLSGNTIYF. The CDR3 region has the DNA TGTGCCTGGACCCAGACAGGGGTGCTATCTGGAAACACCATATATTTT.

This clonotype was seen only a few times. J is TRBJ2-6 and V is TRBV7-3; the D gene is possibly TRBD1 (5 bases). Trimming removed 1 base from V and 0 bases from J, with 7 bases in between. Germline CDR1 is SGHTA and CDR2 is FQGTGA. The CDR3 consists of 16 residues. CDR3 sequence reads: CASSLMGRSGANVLTF. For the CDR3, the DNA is TGTGCCAGCAGCTTAATGGGGCGCTCTGGGGCCAACGTCCTGACTTTC.